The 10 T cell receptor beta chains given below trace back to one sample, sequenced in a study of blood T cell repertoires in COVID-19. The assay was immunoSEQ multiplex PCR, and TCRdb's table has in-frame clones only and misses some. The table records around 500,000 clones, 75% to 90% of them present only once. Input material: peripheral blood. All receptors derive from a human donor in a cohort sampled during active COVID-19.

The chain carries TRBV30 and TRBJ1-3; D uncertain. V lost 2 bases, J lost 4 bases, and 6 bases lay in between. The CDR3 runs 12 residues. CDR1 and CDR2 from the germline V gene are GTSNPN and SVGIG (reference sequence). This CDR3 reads CAWSPQGNTIYF. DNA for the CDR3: TGTGCCTGGAGTCCGCAGGGAAACACCATATATTTT.

The CDR3 sequence: CASSPVPTSGQGGETQYF. CDR3 bases: TGCGCCAGCAGCCCGGTCCCCACTAGCGGGCAGGGGGGGGAGACCCAGTACTTC. The chain uses TRBV5-1 and TRBJ2-5; 9 nucleotides match TRBD2. This CDR3 contains 18 residues. Trimming took 4 bases from V and 5 from J; bases not matched to a gene: 18. Germline loops: CDR1 SGHRS, CDR2 YFSETQ. Full variable domain (remainder filled in from reference TRBV5-1 and TRBJ2-5): KAGVTQTPRYLIKTRGQQVTLSCSPISGHRSVSWYQQTPGQGLQFLFEYFSETQRNKGNFPGRFSGRQFSNSRSEMNVSTLELGDSALYLCASSPVPTSGQGGETQYFGPGTRLLVL.

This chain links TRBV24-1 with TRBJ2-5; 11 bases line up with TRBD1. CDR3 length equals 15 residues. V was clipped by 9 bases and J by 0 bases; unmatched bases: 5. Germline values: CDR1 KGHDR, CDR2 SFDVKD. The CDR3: CATALGQGDQETQYF. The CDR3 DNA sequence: TGTGCCACCGCACTGGGACAGGGGGACCAAGAGACCCAGTACTTC.

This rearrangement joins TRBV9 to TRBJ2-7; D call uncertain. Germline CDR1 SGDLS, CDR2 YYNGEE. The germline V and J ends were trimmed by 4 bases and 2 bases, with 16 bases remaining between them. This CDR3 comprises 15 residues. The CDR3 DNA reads TGTGCCAGCAGCCCCCGGAATGGCGGCACCTACGAGCAGTACTTC. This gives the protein CASSPRNGGTYEQYF. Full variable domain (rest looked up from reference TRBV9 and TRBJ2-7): DSGVTQTPKHLITATGQRVTLRCSPRSGDLSVYWYQQSLDQGLQFLIQYYNGEERAKGNILERFSAQQFPDLHSELNLSSLELGDSALYFCASSPRNGGTYEQYFGPGTRLTVT.

This chain's CDR3 is CASSPGQENEKLFF. CDR3 bases: TGTGCCAGCAGCCCGGGACAGGAAAATGAAAAACTGTTTTTT. The chain combines TRBV11-1 with TRBJ1-4; 8 nucleotides agree with TRBD1. The CDR3 runs 14 residues. With V trimmed by 5 bases and J by 5 bases, 4 bases remained unmatched. Germline values: CDR1 SGHAT, CDR2 FQDESV (reference sequence).

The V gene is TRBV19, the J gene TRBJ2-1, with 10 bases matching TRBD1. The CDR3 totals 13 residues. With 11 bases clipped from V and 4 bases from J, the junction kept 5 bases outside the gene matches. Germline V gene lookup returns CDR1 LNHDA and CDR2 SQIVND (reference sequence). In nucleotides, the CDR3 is TGTGCCCTGGGACAGGGGCCTTACAATGAGCAGTTCTTC. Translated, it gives CALGQGPYNEQFF.

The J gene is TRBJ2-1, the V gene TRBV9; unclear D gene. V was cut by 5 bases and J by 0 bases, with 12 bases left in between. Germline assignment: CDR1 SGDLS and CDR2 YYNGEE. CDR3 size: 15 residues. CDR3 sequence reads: CASSVGSRSYNEQFF. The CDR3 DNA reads TGTGCCAGCAGTGTCGGGTCGCGCTCCTACAATGAGCAGTTCTTC.

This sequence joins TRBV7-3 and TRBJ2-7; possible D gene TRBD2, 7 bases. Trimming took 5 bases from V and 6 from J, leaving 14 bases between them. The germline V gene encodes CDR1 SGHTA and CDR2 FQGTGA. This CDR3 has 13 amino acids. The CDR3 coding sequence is TGTGCCAGCAGCGCCACAGGGAGGGGCGAGCAGTACTTC. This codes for CASSATGRGEQYF.

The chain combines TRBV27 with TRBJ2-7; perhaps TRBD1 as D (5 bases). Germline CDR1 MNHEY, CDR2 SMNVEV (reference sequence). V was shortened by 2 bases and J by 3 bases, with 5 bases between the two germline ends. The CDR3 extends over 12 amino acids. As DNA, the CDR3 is TGTGCCAGCAGTTTACAGGGCTACGAGCAGTACTTC. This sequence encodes CASSLQGYEQYF.

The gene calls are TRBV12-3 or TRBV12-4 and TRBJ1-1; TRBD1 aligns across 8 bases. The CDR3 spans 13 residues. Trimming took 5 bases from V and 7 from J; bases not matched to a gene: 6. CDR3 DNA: TGTGCCAGCAGTCCCCGACAGGGGTTTGAAGCTTTCTTT. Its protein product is CASSPRQGFEAFF.